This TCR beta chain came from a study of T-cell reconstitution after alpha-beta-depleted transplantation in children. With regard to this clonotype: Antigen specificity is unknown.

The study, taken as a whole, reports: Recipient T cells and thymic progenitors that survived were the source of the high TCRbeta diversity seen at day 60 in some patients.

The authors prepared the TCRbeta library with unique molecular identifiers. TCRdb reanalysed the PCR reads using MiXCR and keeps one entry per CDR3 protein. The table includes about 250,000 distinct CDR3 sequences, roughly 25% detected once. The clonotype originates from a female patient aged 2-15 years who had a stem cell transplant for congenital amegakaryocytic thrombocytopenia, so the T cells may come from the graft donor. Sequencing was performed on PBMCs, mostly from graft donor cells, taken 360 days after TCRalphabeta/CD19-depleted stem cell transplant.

In DNA, the CDR3 is TGCGCCAGCAGCTCAGGGGGAGCGAGCGGAAACACCATATATTTT. Protein sequence: CASSSGGASGNTIYF. This chain uses TRBV5-1 with TRBJ1-3, with TRBD1 matching over 7 bases. Germline CDR1 SGHRS, CDR2 YFSETQ. J was trimmed by 4 bases and V by 3 bases; bases with no gene match: 7. There are 15 residues in the CDR3.